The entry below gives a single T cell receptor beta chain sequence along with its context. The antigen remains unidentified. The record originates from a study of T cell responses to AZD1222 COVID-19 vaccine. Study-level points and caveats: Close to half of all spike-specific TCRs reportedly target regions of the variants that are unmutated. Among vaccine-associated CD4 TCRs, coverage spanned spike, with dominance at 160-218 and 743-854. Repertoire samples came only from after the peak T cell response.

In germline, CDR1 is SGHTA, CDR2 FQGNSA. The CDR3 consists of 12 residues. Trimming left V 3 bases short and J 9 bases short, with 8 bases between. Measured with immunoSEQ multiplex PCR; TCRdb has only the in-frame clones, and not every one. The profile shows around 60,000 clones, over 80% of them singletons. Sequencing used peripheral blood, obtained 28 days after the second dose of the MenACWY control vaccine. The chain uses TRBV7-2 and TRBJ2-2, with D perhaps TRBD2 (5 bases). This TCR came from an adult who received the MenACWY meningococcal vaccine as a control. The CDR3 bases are TGTGCCAGCAGCTTCGGAGGAAGGGAGCTGTTTTTT. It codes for CASSFGGRELFF.